These T cell receptor beta chains were read from a single sample in a study of vaccination and CD4 T cells after COVID-19. TCRdb re-derived calls from the PCR reads in MiXCR, one entry per CDR3 protein. The sample carries 15,000 or so distinct CDR3 sequences, under 60% recorded once. Their antigens are not known. Sequenced here: cultured CD4+ T cells from blood, sampled after SARS-CoV-2 vaccination. These receptors all stem from a human donor with COVID-19. The CDR3 runs from the conserved cysteine through the conserved F or W. A D gene is named only where the DNA matches it firmly. The size entry is marked missing in some rows and otherwise reads once, few, many or a size class.

>TRBV7-2|TRBD2|.|TRBJ2-2
CASSLSGGNTGELFF
TGTGCCAGCAGCTTAAGCGGGGGGAACACCGGGGAGCTGTTTTTT
>TRBV20-1|.|.|TRBJ1-5
CSAREDGLSNQPQHF
TGCAGTGCTAGAGAAGATGGTTTGAGCAATCAGCCCCAGCATTTT
>TRBV12-5|TRBD1|.|TRBJ2-5
CASGTTGGAVETQYF
TGTGCTAGTGGTACCACAGGGGGCGCGGTGGAGACCCAGTACTTC
>TRBV12-3/TRBV12-4|.|.|TRBJ2-5
CASSFGLGETQYF
TGTGCCAGCAGTTTTGGTCTAGGGGAGACCCAGTACTTC
>TRBV19|TRBD2|.|TRBJ2-2
CASSKASGGSNTGELFF
TGTGCCAGTAGTAAGGCTAGCGGGGGATCGAACACCGGGGAGCTGTTTTTT
>TRBV19|.|once|TRBJ1-5
CASSKWDTNQPQHF
TGTGCCAGTAGTAAATGGGACACCAATCAGCCCCAGCATTTT
>TRBV14|.|.|TRBJ1-6
CASSLTRTANSPLHF
TGTGCCAGCAGCCTAACTCGGACAGCCAATTCACCCCTCCACTTT
>TRBV20-1|TRBD1|.|TRBJ2-3
CSATAGQGRDTQYF
TGCAGTGCAACCGCGGGACAGGGGAGAGATACGCAGTATTTT
>TRBV19|.|.|TRBJ1-1
CASSIVGGPEAFF
TGTGCCAGTAGTATAGTGGGGGGGCCTGAAGCTTTCTTT
>TRBV2|TRBD1|.|TRBJ2-5
CASSERGLVETQYF
TGTGCCAGCAGTGAAAGGGGGCTGGTTGAGACCCAGTACTTC
>TRBV28|.|.|TRBJ2-5
CASSLIRAGETQYF
TGTGCCAGCAGTTTAATAAGGGCAGGGGAGACCCAGTACTTC
>TRBV11-3|TRBD1|.|TRBJ1-4
CASSFRIGTGVEKLFF
TGTGCCAGCAGCTTTCGTATCGGGACAGGGGTTGAAAAACTGTTTTTT
>TRBV6-1|.|few|TRBJ1-1
CASTGGTEAFF
TGTGCCAGCACTGGCGGGACTGAAGCTTTCTTT
>TRBV10-3|.|.|TRBJ2-7
CAISWDSNEQYF
TGTGCCATCAGTTGGGACTCAAACGAGCAGTACTTC
>TRBV20-1|.|.|TRBJ2-7
CSASPRSYEQYF
TGCAGTGCTAGCCCCAGATCCTACGAGCAGTACTTC
>TRBV7-2|.|few|TRBJ2-3
CASSLDGTGYPTDTQYF
TGTGCCAGCAGCTTAGATGGGACTGGCTACCCCACAGATACGCAGTATTTT
>TRBV20-1|.|.|TRBJ2-6
CSAQTGASSGANVLTF
TGCAGTGCCCAGACAGGCGCCTCCTCTGGGGCCAACGTCCTGACTTTC
>TRBV5-4|TRBD1|few|TRBJ1-1
CASSKDRTRDTEAFF
TGTGCCAGCAGCAAGGACAGGACCAGGGACACTGAAGCTTTCTTT
>TRBV7-2|.|.|TRBJ2-7
CADRKSSADYEQYF
TGTGCAGACCGGAAAAGCAGCGCCGACTACGAGCAGTACTTC
>TRBV11-1|TRBD2|.|TRBJ2-7
CASSLSGESSYEQYF
TGTGCCAGCAGCTTAAGCGGGGAAAGCTCCTACGAGCAGTACTTC
>TRBV27|TRBD1|.|TRBJ1-1
CASSRDSWGGDTEAFF
TGTGCCAGCTCTAGGGACAGCTGGGGGGGGGACACTGAAGCTTTCTTT
>TRBV7-9|.|.|TRBJ2-7
CASSLVAGESEQYF
TGTGCCAGCAGCTTAGTTGCAGGGGAATCCGAACAGTACTTC
>TRBV20-1|.|.|TRBJ1-5
CSARESTGPQPQHF
TGCAGTGCTAGAGAAAGTACAGGCCCCCAGCCCCAGCATTTT
>TRBV7-2|.|.|TRBJ2-5
CASSLNVGFTQETQYF
TGTGCCAGCAGCTTAAACGTTGGCTTTACACAAGAGACCCAGTACTTC
>TRBV20-1|.|.|TRBJ2-5
CSARSDSQETQYF
TGCAGTGCTAGATCCGACTCGCAAGAGACCCAGTACTTC
>TRBV5-1|TRBD2|.|TRBJ2-2
CASSFGLAGELFF
TGCGCCAGCAGCTTCGGACTAGCCGGGGAGCTGTTTTTT
>TRBV12-3/TRBV12-4|TRBD1|.|TRBJ1-2
CASSLVRQGSGYTF
TGTGCCAGCAGTTTGGTCCGACAGGGAAGTGGCTACACCTTC
>TRBV10-2|.|.|TRBJ1-5
CASSPYSNQPQHF
TGCGCCAGCAGTCCTTATAGCAATCAGCCCCAGCATTTT
>TRBV10-3|.|few|TRBJ1-2
CATHRGTSGGYTF
TGTGCCACCCATAGAGGGACCTCTGGGGGCTACACCTTC
>TRBV20-1|TRBD1|.|TRBJ1-3
CSARGQGGGNTIYF
TGCAGTGCTAGAGGTCAGGGGGGTGGAAACACCATATATTTT
>TRBV7-9|.|.|TRBJ2-3
CASSLRPSSDVRRTDTQYF
TGTGCCAGCAGCCTCCGCCCCTCGTCGGACGTCAGGAGGACAGATACGCAGTATTTT
>TRBV15|.|few|TRBJ2-1
CATSRGGGLNNEQFF
TGTGCCACCAGCAGAGGGGGGGGCTTAAACAATGAGCAGTTCTTC
>TRBV15|.|.|TRBJ2-2
CATRGVFAGELFF
TGTGCCACCAGGGGGGTATTCGCCGGGGAGCTGTTTTTT